Below, one T cell receptor beta chain is given with its context. The PCR ran on 60 Vbeta and 13 Jbeta primers. Data came from immunoSEQ multiplex PCR; TCRdb stores just in-frame clones and leaves some out. The data hold about 130,000 clones, with 81% observed a single time. Germline CDR1 LNHNV, CDR2 YYDKDF (reference sequence). Germline trimming cut 0 bases from V and 3 bases from J; bases unmatched to any gene: 10. This CDR3 is built from 19 residues. The sample comes from a study of cytomegalovirus exposure and HLA in healthy donors. Sequencing was done on a sample of PBMCs. The V and J genes are TRBV15 and TRBJ2-2, with 10 bases that match TRBD1. The receptor was derived from a man aged 18 to 30 in good health and CMV-seronegative. CDR3 residues: CATSRDVVTGGYDTGELFF. The CDR3 DNA reads TGTGCCACCAGCAGAGATGTTGTGACAGGGGGCTACGACACCGGGGAGCTGTTTTTT.